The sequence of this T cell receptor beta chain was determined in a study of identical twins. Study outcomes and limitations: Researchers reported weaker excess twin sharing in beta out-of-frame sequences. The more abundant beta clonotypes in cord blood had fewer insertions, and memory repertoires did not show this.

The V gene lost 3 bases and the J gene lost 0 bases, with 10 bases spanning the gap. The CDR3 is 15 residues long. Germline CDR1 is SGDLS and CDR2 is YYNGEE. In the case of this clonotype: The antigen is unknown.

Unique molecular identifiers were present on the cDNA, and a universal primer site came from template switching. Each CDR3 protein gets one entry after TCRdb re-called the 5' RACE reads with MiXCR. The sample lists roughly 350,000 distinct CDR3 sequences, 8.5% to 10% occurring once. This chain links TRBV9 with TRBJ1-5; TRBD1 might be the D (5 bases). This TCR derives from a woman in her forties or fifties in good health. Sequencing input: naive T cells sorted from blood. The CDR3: CASSATAYSNQPQHF. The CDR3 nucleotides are TGTGCCAGCAGCGCGACAGCATATAGCAATCAGCCCCAGCATTTT.